The 25 T cell receptor beta chains reported below all come from one sample, sequenced in a study of blood T cell repertoires in COVID-19. Sequenced by immunoSEQ multiplex PCR; TCRdb stores in-frame clones only, minus some. The data contain some 130,000 clones, more than 75% of them seen just once; the ten biggest clones take up about a tenth. Sequencing was carried out using peripheral blood. All receptors derive from a man in his fifties or sixties who had recovered from COVID-19.

The sample holds many counts of this clone. The chain joins TRBV28 to TRBJ2-7; 7 nucleotides match TRBD2. The CDR3 is 12 residues long. Trimming took 3 bases from V and 6 from J; bases not matched to a gene: 2. Germline CDR1 and CDR2: MDHEN and SYDVKM. DNA for the CDR3: TGTGCCAGCAGTTTGGGGGGGATCGAGCAGTACTTC. Protein product: CASSLGGIEQYF.

In its sample, this clone was seen once. This rearrangement joins TRBV28 to TRBJ1-2; D may be TRBD1 (6 bases). Germline CDR1 is MDHEN and CDR2 is SYDVKM. The CDR3 runs 12 residues. The V gene lost 4 bases and the J gene lost 8 bases, with 11 bases spanning the gap. This CDR3 reads CASSSGGAGYTF. DNA for the CDR3: TGTGCCAGCAGTTCTGGGGGCGCGGGCTACACCTTC.

The V call is TRBV6-5, the J call TRBJ1-1; 9 nucleotides match TRBD1. Losses at the gene ends were 4 bases for V and 1 base for J; bases not matched to a gene: 4. This CDR3 spans 15 amino acids. Germline assignment: CDR1 MNHEY and CDR2 SVGAGI. The chain's CDR3 is CASSSPGQGNTEAFF. The CDR3 bases are TGTGCCAGCAGTTCCCCGGGACAGGGGAACACTGAAGCTTTCTTT.

The chain links TRBV15 to TRBJ1-1; the match to TRBD1 covers 7 bases. V shed 2 bases, J shed 6 bases, and the junction held 6 bases outside the gene matches. This CDR3 spans 14 amino acids. Germline V gene sequence: CDR1 LNHNV, CDR2 YYDKDF (reference sequence). The CDR3 DNA is TGTGCCACCAGCAGATTACTGCAGGGGGCTGAAGCTTTCTTT. Its translation is CATSRLLQGAEAFF. Full variable domain (rest looked up from reference TRBV15 and TRBJ1-1): DAMVIQNPRYQVTQFGKPVTLSCSQTLNHNVMYWYQQKSSQAPKLLFHYYDKDFNNEADTPDNFQSRRPNTSFCFLDIRSPGLGDTAMYLCATSRLLQGAEAFFGQGTRLTVV.

The J gene is TRBJ2-2, the V gene TRBV28; 7 bases line up with TRBD2. The CDR3 runs to 15 residues. The germline V gene encodes CDR1 MDHEN and CDR2 SYDVKM. The V segment lost 4 bases and the J segment 8 bases; nucleotides outside the gene matches: 10. The chain's CDR3 is CASSSGLPRGGELFF. For the CDR3, the DNA is TGTGCCAGCAGTTCGGGACTACCTAGGGGAGGGGAGCTGTTTTTT.

This clone has just a few counts. The chain joins TRBV29-1 to TRBJ2-6; D is undetermined. CDR1 and CDR2 from the germline V gene are SQVTM and ANQGSEA. Trimming took off 2 bases at V and 1 base at J, with 3 bases between the two ends. The CDR3 contains 13 residues. The CDR3 reads CSVEISGANVLTF. CDR3 nucleotides: TGCAGCGTTGAAATATCTGGGGCCAACGTCCTGACTTTC.

The chain combines TRBV7-2 with TRBJ2-7; TRBD2 might be the D (5 bases). This CDR3 has 13 amino acids. Trimming pared 5 bases from V and 4 bases from J, leaving 12 bases between. CDR1 is SGHTA, CDR2 FQGNSA, per germline. This CDR3 is CASSPREGYEQYF. The CDR3 bases are TGTGCCAGCAGCCCCCGCGAGGGATACGAGCAGTACTTC.

The chain carries TRBV10-3 and TRBJ2-2; 7 bases agree with TRBD2. V shed 4 bases and J 2 bases; nucleotides not matched to a gene: 7. CDR3 size: 16 residues. Germline assignment: CDR1 ENHRY and CDR2 SYGVKD. The CDR3 protein is CAISGSSGINTGELFF. Written as DNA, the CDR3 is TGTGCCATCAGTGGATCTAGCGGTATTAACACCGGGGAGCTGTTTTTT.

This sequence joins TRBV7-2 and TRBJ1-2; 7 positions match TRBD1. This CDR3 is 15 amino acids long. Germline CDR1 and CDR2: SGHTA and FQGNSA. Trimming took 0 bases from V and 3 from J; bases not matched to a gene: 4. The CDR3 protein is CASSLAFDRDYGYTF. DNA of the CDR3: TGTGCCAGCAGCTTAGCCTTTGACAGGGACTATGGCTACACCTTC.

This chain connects TRBV3-1 (or the pseudogene TRBV3-2) to TRBJ2-7; D gene unclear. The CDR3 spans 12 residues. Per the germline V gene, CDR1 is LGHDT and CDR2 is YNNKEL (reference sequence). The ends were cut back, 1 base at V and 4 bases at J, with 5 bases in the middle. Written as DNA, the CDR3 is TGTGCCAGCAGCCAAGGTGCGTACGAGCAGTACTTC. Protein product: CASSQGAYEQYF.

The chain employs TRBV27 and TRBJ2-1, with TRBD2 matching 8 bases. CDR1 is MNHEY, CDR2 SMNVEV, per germline (reference sequence). The CDR3 loop spans 15 amino acids. Trimming took 1 base from V and 7 from J; bases not matched to a gene: 6. CDR3: CASSLWASGPNEQFF. CDR3 sequence (DNA): TGTGCCAGCAGTTTATGGGCTAGCGGGCCAAATGAGCAGTTCTTC.

The V gene is TRBV5-1, the J gene TRBJ2-7; a weak D match, TRBD1 (5 bases). This CDR3 comprises 14 residues. Germline V gene sequence: CDR1 SGHRS, CDR2 YFSETQ. The ends were cut back, 1 base at V and 5 bases at J, with 13 bases in the middle. The CDR3 sequence is CASSLTGFKNEQYF. DNA for the CDR3: TGCGCCAGCAGCTTGACAGGCTTTAAAAACGAGCAGTACTTC.

CDR3 sequence reads: CASSVGLTNTGELFF. CDR3 sequence (DNA): TGTGCCAGCAGCGTTGGACTGACGAACACCGGGGAGCTGTTTTTT. The V gene is TRBV9, the J gene TRBJ2-2; TRBD2 might be the D (5 bases). Looked up from germline, CDR1 is SGDLS and CDR2 is YYNGEE. Trimming stripped 2 bases from V and 0 bases from J, with 8 bases between. The CDR3 loop spans 15 amino acids.

This chain joins TRBV5-1 and TRBJ1-2, with no clear D. This CDR3 is 15 amino acids long. Germline V gene lookup returns CDR1 SGHRS and CDR2 YFSETQ. V was shortened by 0 bases and J by 1 base, with 10 bases between the two germline ends. The CDR3 coding sequence is TGCGCCAGCAGCTTGGTGGCAGGTGGTAACTATGGCTACACCTTC. Its protein is CASSLVAGGNYGYTF. Together with reference TRBV5-1 and TRBJ1-2, the CDR3 gives the full variable domain: KAGVTQTPRYLIKTRGQQVTLSCSPISGHRSVSWYQQTPGQGLQFLFEYFSETQRNKGNFPGRFSGRQFSNSRSEMNVSTLELGDSALYLCASSLVAGGNYGYTFGSGTRLTVV.

J is TRBJ2-7 and V is TRBV19; a possible D gene is TRBD1 (6 bases). Germline V lookup: CDR1 LNHDA, CDR2 SQIVND (reference sequence). The CDR3 runs to 13 residues. Trimming removed 5 bases at V and 4 bases at J, with 12 bases between. The CDR3 is CASSWDIRYEQYF. The CDR3 DNA sequence: TGTGCCAGTAGTTGGGACATTCGGTACGAGCAGTACTTC.

The gene calls are TRBV2 and TRBJ2-1, with 7 bases that match TRBD2. V was pared by 8 bases and J by 0 bases, with 7 bases of the junction left unmatched. The CDR3 has 15 residues. CDR1 and CDR2 from the germline V gene are SNHLY and FYNNEI. Here the CDR3 reads CASSLAESSYNEQFF. The CDR3 nucleotides are TGTGCCAGCTCTCTAGCGGAAAGCTCCTACAATGAGCAGTTCTTC.

This chain links TRBV27 with TRBJ2-7; tentative D call: TRBD1 (6 bases). Germline CDR1 reads MNHEY; CDR2 reads SMNVEV (reference sequence). V gave up 6 bases and J gave up 2 bases, with 17 bases separating them. This CDR3 spans 15 amino acids. In nucleotides, the CDR3 is TGTGCCAGCAGCCCTCCGGGACACCCTCCCTACGAGCAGTACTTC. This codes for CASSPPGHPPYEQYF.

This clone has only one observation. The genes are TRBV5-1 and TRBJ2-7; D ambiguous. This CDR3 contains 12 residues. V was trimmed by 2 bases and J by 1 base, leaving 4 bases between them. Germline values: CDR1 SGHRS, CDR2 YFSETQ. In DNA form, the CDR3 reads TGCGCCAGCAGCTTCTCGTCCTACGAGCAGTACTTC. Encoded protein: CASSFSSYEQYF.

The rearrangement joins TRBV19 to TRBJ2-1; weak D call: TRBD1 (6 bases). CDR3 length: 14 amino acids. The V gene lost 8 bases and the J gene lost 6 bases, with 17 bases spanning the gap. Germline V gives CDR1 LNHDA, CDR2 SQIVND (reference sequence). DNA for the CDR3: TGTGCCAGTTCTATAAAACCACAGGGCAATGAGCAGTTCTTC. Its protein is CASSIKPQGNEQFF.

This clone was seen a single time. V gene TRBV29-1 combines with J gene TRBJ2-3; 8 bases map to TRBD2. Per the germline V gene, CDR1 is SQVTM and CDR2 is ANQGSEA. Losses at the gene ends were 4 bases for V and 0 bases for J; bases not matched to a gene: 3. The CDR3 runs 14 residues. CDR3: CSVGRGASTDTQYF. In nucleotides, the CDR3 is TGCAGCGTTGGGCGGGGGGCTAGCACAGATACGCAGTATTTT.

The rearrangement uses TRBV5-6 and TRBJ1-1; unclear D gene. V dropped 3 bases and J dropped 1 base, with 10 bases sitting between them. The CDR3 consists of 14 residues. Per germline, CDR1 SGHDT and CDR2 YYEEEE. The DNA for the CDR3 is TGTGCCAGCAGCTCGGCGGGGAAGAACACTGAAGCTTTCTTT. This sequence encodes CASSSAGKNTEAFF.

This chain links TRBV11-3 with TRBJ2-1, with 15 positions matching TRBD2. In germline, CDR1 is SGHNT, CDR2 YENEEA. V lost 3 bases and J lost 7; bases outside the gene matches: 10. The CDR3 extends over 18 amino acids. The CDR3 region is CASSFGLAGGPLENEQFF. For the CDR3, the DNA is TGTGCCAGCAGCTTTGGACTAGCGGGAGGGCCGTTGGAGAATGAGCAGTTCTTC.

V and J are TRBV7-8 and TRBJ1-5; no firm D call. This CDR3 comprises 15 residues. Trimming cost V 2 bases and J 1 base, with 9 bases left between them. The V gene's germline CDR1 is SGHVS and CDR2 FQNEAQ. The CDR3: CASSLSTQSNQPQHF. CDR3 sequence (DNA): TGTGCCAGCAGCTTATCGACTCAAAGCAATCAGCCCCAGCATTTT.

The V and J genes are TRBV6-5 and TRBJ2-7; D uncertain. The CDR3 runs 12 residues. V was pared by 4 bases and J by 3 bases, with 7 bases between. Germline CDR1 reads MNHEY; CDR2 reads SVGAGI. Here the CDR3 reads CASSSSSYEQYF. CDR3 coding DNA: TGTGCCAGCAGTTCTTCCAGCTACGAGCAGTACTTC.

The V gene is TRBV7-2, the J gene TRBJ2-6, with 7 bases aligning to TRBD1. The CDR3 runs to 19 residues. V lost 5 bases to trimming and J lost 0 bases; unmatched junction nucleotides: 13. Germline V gene data show CDR1 as SGHTA and CDR2 as FQGNSA. This chain's CDR3 is CASSGTAIWGHSGANVLTF. CDR3 bases: TGTGCCAGCAGCGGGACAGCCATCTGGGGGCACTCTGGGGCCAACGTCCTGACTTTC.